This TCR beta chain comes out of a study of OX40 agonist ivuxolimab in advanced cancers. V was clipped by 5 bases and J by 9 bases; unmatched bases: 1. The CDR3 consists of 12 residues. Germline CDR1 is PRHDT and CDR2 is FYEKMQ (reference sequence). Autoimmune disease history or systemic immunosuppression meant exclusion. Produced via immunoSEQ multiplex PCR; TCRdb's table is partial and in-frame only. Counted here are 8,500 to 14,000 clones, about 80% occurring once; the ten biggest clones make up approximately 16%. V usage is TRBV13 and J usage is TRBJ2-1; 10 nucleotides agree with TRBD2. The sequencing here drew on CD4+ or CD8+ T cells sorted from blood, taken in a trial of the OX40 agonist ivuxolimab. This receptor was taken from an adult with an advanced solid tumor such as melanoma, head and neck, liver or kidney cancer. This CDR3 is CASSPSGSEQFF. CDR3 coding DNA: TGTGCCAGCAGCCCTAGCGGGAGTGAGCAGTTCTTC.